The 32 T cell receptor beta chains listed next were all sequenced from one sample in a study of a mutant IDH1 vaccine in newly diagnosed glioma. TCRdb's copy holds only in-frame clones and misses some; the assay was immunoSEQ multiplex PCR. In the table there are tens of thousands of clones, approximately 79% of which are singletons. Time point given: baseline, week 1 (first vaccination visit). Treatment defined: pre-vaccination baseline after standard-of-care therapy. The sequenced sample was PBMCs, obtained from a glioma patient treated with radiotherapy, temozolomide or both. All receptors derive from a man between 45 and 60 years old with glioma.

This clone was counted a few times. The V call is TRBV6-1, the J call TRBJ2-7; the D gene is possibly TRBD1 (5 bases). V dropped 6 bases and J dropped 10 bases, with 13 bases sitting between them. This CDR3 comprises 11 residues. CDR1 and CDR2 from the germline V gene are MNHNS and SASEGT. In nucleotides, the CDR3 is TGTGCCAGCAGCGTTGACAGAAGACAGTACTTC. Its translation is CASSVDRRQYF.

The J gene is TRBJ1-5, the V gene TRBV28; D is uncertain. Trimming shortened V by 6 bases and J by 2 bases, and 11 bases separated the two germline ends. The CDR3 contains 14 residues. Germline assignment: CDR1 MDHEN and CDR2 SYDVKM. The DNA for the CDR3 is TGTGCCAGCAGGCCAGTTAGCGGCAATCAGCCCCAGCATTTT. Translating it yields CASRPVSGNQPQHF.

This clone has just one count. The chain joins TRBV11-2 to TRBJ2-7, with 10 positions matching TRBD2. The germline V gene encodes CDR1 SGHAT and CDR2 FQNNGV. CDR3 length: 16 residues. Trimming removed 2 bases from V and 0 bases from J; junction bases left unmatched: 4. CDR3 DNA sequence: TGTGCCAGCAGCTTAAGAGCGGGGGGGAGCTCCTACGAGCAGTACTTC. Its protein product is CASSLRAGGSSYEQYF.

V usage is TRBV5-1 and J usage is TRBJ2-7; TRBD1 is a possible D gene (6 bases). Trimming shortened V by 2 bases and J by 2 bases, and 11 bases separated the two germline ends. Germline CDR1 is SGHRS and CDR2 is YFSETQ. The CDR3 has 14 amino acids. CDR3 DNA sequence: TGCGCCAGCAGCTTAGGGGGTCGGGCCTACGAGCAGTACTTC. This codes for CASSLGGRAYEQYF. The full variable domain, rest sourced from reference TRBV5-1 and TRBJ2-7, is KAGVTQTPRYLIKTRGQQVTLSCSPISGHRSVSWYQQTPGQGLQFLFEYFSETQRNKGNFPGRFSGRQFSNSRSEMNVSTLELGDSALYLCASSLGGRAYEQYFGPGTRLTVT.

The CDR3 sequence is CATSRETGTVNTEAFF. In DNA form, the CDR3 reads TGTGCCACCAGCAGAGAGACCGGGACAGTGAACACTGAAGCTTTCTTT. V usage is TRBV15 and J usage is TRBJ1-1; 7 bases map to TRBD1. From germline, CDR1 is LNHNV and CDR2 YYDKDF (reference sequence). V lost 0 bases and J lost 0; bases outside the gene matches: 4. The CDR3 has 16 amino acids.

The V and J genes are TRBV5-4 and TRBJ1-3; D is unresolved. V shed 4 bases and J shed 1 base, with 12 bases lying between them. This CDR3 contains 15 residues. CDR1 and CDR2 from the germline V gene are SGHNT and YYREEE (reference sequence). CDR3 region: CASSVRLESGNTIYF. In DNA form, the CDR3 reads TGTGCCAGCAGCGTCAGGTTGGAGTCTGGAAACACCATATATTTT. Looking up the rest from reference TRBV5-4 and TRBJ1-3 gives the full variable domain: ETGVTQSPTHLIKTRGQQVTLRCSSQSGHNTVSWYQQALGQGPQFIFQYYREEENGRGNFPPRFSGLQFPNYSSELNVNALELDDSALYLCASSVRLESGNTIYFGEGSWLTVV.

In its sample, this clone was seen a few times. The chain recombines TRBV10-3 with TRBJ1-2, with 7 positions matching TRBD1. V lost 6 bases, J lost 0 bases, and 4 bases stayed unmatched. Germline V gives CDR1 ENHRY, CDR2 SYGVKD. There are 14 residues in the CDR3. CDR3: CAIRGTDANYGYTF. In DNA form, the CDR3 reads TGTGCCATCAGAGGGACAGACGCTAACTATGGCTACACCTTC.

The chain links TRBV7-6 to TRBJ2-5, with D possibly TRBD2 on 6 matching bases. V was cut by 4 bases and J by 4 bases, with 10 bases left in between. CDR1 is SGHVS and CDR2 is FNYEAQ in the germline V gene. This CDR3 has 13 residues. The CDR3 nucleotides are TGTGCCAGCAGCTCCCAGGAGGGAGAGACCCAGTACTTC. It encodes CASSSQEGETQYF.

For the CDR3, the DNA is TGCGCCAGCAGCTTGGTTGGCCTCTTAGAATCCCAGTACTTC. Translation: CASSLVGLLESQYF. This chain joins TRBV5-1 and TRBJ2-5, with D unresolved. V was trimmed by 0 bases and J by 9 bases, leaving 15 bases between them. This CDR3 has 14 amino acids. Germline CDR1 reads SGHRS; CDR2 reads YFSETQ.

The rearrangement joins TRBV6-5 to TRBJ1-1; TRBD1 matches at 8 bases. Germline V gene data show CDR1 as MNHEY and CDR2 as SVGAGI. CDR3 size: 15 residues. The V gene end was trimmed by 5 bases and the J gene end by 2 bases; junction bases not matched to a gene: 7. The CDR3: CASSRKAGGNTEAFF. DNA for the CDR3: TGTGCCAGCAGTCGTAAAGCAGGGGGCAACACTGAAGCTTTCTTT.

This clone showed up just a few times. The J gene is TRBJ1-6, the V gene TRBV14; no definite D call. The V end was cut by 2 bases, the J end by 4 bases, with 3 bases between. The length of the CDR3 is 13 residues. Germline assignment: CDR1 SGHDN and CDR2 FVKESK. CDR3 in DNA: TGTGCCAGCAGCCAATTGTATAATTCACCCCTCCACTTT. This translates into CASSQLYNSPLHF.

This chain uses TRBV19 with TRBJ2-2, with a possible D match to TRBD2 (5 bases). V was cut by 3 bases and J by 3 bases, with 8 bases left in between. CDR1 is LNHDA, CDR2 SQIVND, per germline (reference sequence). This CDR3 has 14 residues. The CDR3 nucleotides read TGTGCCAGTAGTATTCGGGGATACACCGGGGAGCTGTTTTTT. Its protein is CASSIRGYTGELFF.

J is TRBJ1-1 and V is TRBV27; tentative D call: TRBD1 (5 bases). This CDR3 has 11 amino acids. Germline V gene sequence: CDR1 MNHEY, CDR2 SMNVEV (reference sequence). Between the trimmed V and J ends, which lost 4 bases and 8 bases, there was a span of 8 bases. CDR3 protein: CASSWGGEAFF. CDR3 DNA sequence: TGTGCCAGCAGTTGGGGGGGAGAAGCTTTCTTT.

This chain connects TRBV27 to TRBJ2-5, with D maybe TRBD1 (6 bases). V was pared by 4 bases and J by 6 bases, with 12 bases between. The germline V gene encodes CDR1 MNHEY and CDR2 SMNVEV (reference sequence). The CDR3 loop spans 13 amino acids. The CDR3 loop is CASSSGTMKTQYF. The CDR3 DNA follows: TGTGCCAGCAGTTCTGGGACAATGAAGACCCAGTACTTC.

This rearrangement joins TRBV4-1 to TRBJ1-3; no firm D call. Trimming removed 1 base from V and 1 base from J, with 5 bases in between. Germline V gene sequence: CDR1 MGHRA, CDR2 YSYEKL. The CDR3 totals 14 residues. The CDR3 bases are TGCGCCAGCAGCCAAGTCCAGTCTGGAAACACCATATATTTT. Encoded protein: CASSQVQSGNTIYF.

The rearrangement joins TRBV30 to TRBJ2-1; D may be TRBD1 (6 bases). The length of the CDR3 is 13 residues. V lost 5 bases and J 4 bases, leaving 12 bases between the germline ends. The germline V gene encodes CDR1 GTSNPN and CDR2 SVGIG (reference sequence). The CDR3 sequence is CAWYRDIYNEQFF. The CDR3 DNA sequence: TGTGCCTGGTACCGGGACATTTACAATGAGCAGTTCTTC.

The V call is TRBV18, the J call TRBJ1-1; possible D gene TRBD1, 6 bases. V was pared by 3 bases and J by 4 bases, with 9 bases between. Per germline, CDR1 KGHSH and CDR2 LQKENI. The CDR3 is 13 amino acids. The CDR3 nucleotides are TGTGCCAGCTCACCCCAGGACAGCACTGAAGCTTTCTTT. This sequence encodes CASSPQDSTEAFF.

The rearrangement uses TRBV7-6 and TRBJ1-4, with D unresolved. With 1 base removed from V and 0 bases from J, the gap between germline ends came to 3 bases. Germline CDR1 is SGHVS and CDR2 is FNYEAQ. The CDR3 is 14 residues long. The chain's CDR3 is CASSLDSTNEKLFF. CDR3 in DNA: TGTGCCAGCAGCTTAGACTCAACTAATGAAAAACTGTTTTTT. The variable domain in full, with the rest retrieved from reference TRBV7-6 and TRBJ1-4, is GAGVSQSPRYKVTKRGQDVALRCDPISGHVSLYWYRQALGQGPEFLTYFNYEAQQDKSGLPNDRFSAERPEGSISTLTIQRTEQRDSAMYRCASSLDSTNEKLFFGSGTQLSVL.

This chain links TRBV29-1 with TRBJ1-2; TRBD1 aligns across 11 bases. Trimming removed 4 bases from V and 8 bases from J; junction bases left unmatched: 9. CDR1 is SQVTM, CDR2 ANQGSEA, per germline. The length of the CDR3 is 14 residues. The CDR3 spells CSVGRTGGLLGYTF. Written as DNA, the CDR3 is TGCAGCGTTGGCAGGACAGGGGGCTTACTGGGCTACACCTTC.

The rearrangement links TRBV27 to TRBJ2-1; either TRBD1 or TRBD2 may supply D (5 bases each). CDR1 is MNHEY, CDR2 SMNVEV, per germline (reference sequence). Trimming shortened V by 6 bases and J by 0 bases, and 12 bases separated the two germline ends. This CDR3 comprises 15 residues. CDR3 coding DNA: TGTGCCAGCAGAGGGACGGATAGCTCCTACAATGAGCAGTTCTTC. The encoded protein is CASRGTDSSYNEQFF.

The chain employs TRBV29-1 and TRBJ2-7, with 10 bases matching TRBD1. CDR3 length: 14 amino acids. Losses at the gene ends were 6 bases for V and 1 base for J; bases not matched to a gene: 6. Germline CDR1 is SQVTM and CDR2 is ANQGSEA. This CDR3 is CSVAPGQGSYEQYF. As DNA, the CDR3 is TGCAGCGTCGCTCCGGGACAGGGGTCCTACGAGCAGTACTTC.

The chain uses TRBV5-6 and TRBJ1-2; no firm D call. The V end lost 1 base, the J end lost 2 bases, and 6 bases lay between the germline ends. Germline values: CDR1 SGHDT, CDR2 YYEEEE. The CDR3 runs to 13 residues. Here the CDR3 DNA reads TGTGCCAGCAGCTTGCCGGGCAACTATGGCTACACCTTC. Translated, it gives CASSLPGNYGYTF.

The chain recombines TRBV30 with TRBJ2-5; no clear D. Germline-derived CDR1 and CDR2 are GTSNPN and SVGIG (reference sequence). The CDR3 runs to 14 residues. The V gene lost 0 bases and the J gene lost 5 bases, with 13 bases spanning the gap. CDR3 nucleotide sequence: TGTGCCTGGAGTGTGGCAAGAACTTCGGAGACCCAGTACTTC. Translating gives CAWSVARTSETQYF.

The CDR3, as DNA: TGTGCCAGCAGCCCGCGGGGGGGCCCCGGTCAGCCCCAGCATTTT. Translation gives CASSPRGGPGQPQHF. The gene calls are TRBV7-6 and TRBJ1-5; D perhaps matches TRBD1 (6 bases). The CDR3 length is 15 residues. V lost 5 bases and J lost 6, with 17 bases in between. Per germline, CDR1 SGHVS and CDR2 FNYEAQ.

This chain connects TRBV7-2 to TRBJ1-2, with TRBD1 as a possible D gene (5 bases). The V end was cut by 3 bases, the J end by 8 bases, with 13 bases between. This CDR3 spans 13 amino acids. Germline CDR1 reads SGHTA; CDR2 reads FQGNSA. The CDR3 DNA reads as TGTGCCAGCAGCTTTAGCGGGGCGCGCGGCTACACCTTC. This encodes CASSFSGARGYTF. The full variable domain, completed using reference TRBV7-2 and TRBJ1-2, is GAGVSQSPSNKVTEKGKDVELRCDPISGHTALYWYRQSLGQGLEFLIYFQGNSAPDKSGLPSDRFSAERTGGSVSTLTIQRTQQEDSAVYLCASSFSGARGYTFGSGTRLTVV.

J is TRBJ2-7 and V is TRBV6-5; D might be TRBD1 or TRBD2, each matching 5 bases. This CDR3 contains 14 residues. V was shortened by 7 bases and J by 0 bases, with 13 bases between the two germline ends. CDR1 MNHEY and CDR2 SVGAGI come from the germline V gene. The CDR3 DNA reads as TGTGCCAGCACCGGGGCACTAAGCTCCTACGAGCAGTACTTC. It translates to CASTGALSSYEQYF.

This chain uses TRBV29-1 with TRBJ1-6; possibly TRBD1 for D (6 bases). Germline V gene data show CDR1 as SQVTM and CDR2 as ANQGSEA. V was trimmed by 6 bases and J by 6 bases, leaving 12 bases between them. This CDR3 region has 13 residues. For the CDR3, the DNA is TGCAGCGTACGACAGGACCTTAATTCACCCCTCCACTTT. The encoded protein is CSVRQDLNSPLHF.

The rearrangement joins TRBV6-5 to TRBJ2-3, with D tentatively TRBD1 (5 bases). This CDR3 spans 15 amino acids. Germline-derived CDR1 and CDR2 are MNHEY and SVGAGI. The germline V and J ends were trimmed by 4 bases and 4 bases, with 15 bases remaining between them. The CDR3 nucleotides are TGTGCCAGCAGTTCGATGCGGCAGGGCCCAGATACGCAGTATTTT. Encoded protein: CASSSMRQGPDTQYF.

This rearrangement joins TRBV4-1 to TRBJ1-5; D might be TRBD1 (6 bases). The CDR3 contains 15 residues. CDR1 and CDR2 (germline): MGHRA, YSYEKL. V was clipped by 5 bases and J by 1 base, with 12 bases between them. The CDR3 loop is CASSVRTDSNQPQHF. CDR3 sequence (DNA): TGCGCCAGCAGCGTCAGGACAGACAGCAATCAGCCCCAGCATTTT.

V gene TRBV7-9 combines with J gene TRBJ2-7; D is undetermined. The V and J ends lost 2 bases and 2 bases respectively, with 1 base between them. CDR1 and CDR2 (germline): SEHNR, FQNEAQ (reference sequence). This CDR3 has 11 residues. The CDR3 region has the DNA TGTGCCAGCAGCTTAACCTACGAGCAGTACTTC. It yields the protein CASSLTYEQYF.

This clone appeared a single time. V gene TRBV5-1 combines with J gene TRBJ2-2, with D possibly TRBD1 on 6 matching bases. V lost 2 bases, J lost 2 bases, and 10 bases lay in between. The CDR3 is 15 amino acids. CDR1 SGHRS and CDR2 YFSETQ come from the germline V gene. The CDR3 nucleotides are TGCGCCAGCAGCTTTGGCAGGGGTAACACCGGGGAGCTGTTTTTT. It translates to CASSFGRGNTGELFF. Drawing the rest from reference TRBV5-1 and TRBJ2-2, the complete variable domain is KAGVTQTPRYLIKTRGQQVTLSCSPISGHRSVSWYQQTPGQGLQFLFEYFSETQRNKGNFPGRFSGRQFSNSRSEMNVSTLELGDSALYLCASSFGRGNTGELFFGEGSRLTVL.

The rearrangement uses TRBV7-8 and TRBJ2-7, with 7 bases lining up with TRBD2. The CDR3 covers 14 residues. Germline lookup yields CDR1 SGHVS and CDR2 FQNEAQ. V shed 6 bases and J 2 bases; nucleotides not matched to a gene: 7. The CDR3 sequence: CASRGGTQTYEQYF. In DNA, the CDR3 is TGTGCCAGCAGGGGGGGGACCCAAACCTACGAGCAGTACTTC.